A single sample gave rise to the 2 T cell receptor beta chains below, sequenced in a study of monozygotic twins with cystic fibrosis. Using immunoSEQ multiplex PCR, the repertoire was profiled, and TCRdb retains in-frame clones only, with some absent. The sample yields around 34,000 clones, more than 85% seen once. The source material was blood. Source of these receptors: a girl aged 2 to 10 with cystic fibrosis.

The V call is TRBV29-1, the J call TRBJ1-1, with D possibly TRBD1 on 6 matching bases. The CDR3 is made up of 11 amino acids. Germline V gene lookup returns CDR1 SQVTM and CDR2 ANQGSEA. Trimming removed 7 bases at V and 8 bases at J, with 14 bases between. The CDR3 sequence is CSDTTGFEAFF. The CDR3, as DNA: TGCAGCGACACTACAGGGTTCGAAGCTTTCTTT.

This sequence joins TRBV10-3 and TRBJ2-2; 7 positions match TRBD1. V lost 6 bases and J lost 1; bases outside the gene matches: 8. The CDR3 sequence is 16 residues long. Germline CDR1 is ENHRY and CDR2 is SYGVKD. DNA for the CDR3: TGTGCCATCAGCAGAACAGGGGTAGGGAACACCGGGGAGCTGTTTTTT. Its translation is CAISRTGVGNTGELFF.